Listed below are T cell receptor beta chains from one sample, sequenced in a study of T cell clonotyping in hematopoietic cell transplantation. The assay was immunoSEQ multiplex PCR, and TCRdb's table has in-frame clones only and misses some. The sample lists fewer than 100,000 clones, 90% to 96% occurring once. Sequenced here: peripheral blood mononuclear cells, sampled before stem cell transplant. The receptors come from a woman between 45 and 65 years old with acute myeloid leukemia. Some clones in this sample may be carry-over from other donors' samples. The CDR3 runs from the conserved cysteine through the conserved F or W. Clone size is stated in some rows and not others, as once, few, many or a class when expanded.

v_gene | abundance | CDR3aa
TRBV27 | NA | CASSFSAGIIPDTQYF
TRBV6-6 | NA | CASTGTRARLEQYF
TRBV25-1 | NA | CASSKAAYGYTF
TRBV10-1 | NA | CASSAVDRARQETQYF
TRBV5-1 | NA | CASSLLPVAYEQYF
TRBV6-5 | NA | CASSYMGQVNEQYF
TRBV7-2 | NA | CASSLAGGAIIEQYF
TRBV5-1 | NA | CASSFPGDQETQYF
TRBV27 | NA | CASRKTGVRQETQYF
TRBV6-5 | once | CASSSTGGAYTEAFF
TRBV28 | NA | CASSFRGSYDQPQHF
TRBV28 | once | CASSADRSSGNTIYF
TRBV30 | NA | CAGGRPQNTEAFF
TRBV5-1 | NA | CASSLDKANTEAFF
TRBV5-1 | NA | CASRSDTGNYGYTF
TRBV6-5 | NA | CASSYRLTGLAEAFF
TRBV30 | NA | CACLAVKTQYF
TRBV6-1 | once | CASSDGGMGADTQYF
TRBV9 | few | CASSEGINYREGSRTYEQYF
TRBV7-3 | NA | CASSLMGEAYNEQFF
TRBV19 | NA | CASSTVPGYEQYF
TRBV18 | NA | CASSPRTEMNTEAFF
TRBV18 | NA | CASSPNTDTQYF
TRBV2 | NA | CASREGLASFYEQYF
TRBV7-6 | once | CASSREYRTGSGTGELFF
TRBV9 | once | CASSVGQGALNTEAFF
TRBV7-9 | NA | CASSLEGLSNQPQHF
TRBV19 | NA | CASSMLTRNEQFF
TRBV30 | NA | CAWIGSNEQFF
TRBV5-1 | NA | CASSTGYRSGANVLTF
TRBV2 | NA | CASSVIEDRSPLHF
TRBV1 | NA | CTSRPKSRAFF
TRBV28 | NA | CASSLLWRGGNEKLFF
TRBV10-2 | NA | CASSGQGSYEQYF
TRBV9 | NA | CASSAHSGSGHYEQYF
TRBV28 | once | CASITPGLAGPTDTQYF
TRBV5-6 | few | CASRTGTRVYEQYF
TRBV5-5 | NA | CASSTTGVSNGYTF
TRBV30 | NA | CAWKARGREHSPLHF